The clone carrying this T cell receptor (beta chain) was seen only a few times. The data were obtained in a study of OX40 agonist ivuxolimab in advanced cancers. Study context: Ivuxolimab is an agonistic anti-OX40 (CD134) antibody, and patients were treated with it. Roughly two fifths of patients had received prior checkpoint inhibitor therapy.

Sequencing was performed with immunoSEQ multiplex PCR; in TCRdb, only in-frame clones are kept and a portion is missing. Here the sample spans fewer than 20,000 clones, 78% being singletons. This receptor was identified in an adult with an advanced solid tumor such as melanoma, head and neck, liver or kidney cancer. The sequencing used CD4+ or CD8+ T cells sorted from blood, collected in a trial of the OX40 agonist ivuxolimab.

DNA for the CDR3: TGTGCCACCAGCAGAGAACGGGTTAATGAAAAACTGTTTTTT. It is translated as CATSRERVNEKLFF. This chain joins TRBV15 and TRBJ1-4; D is undetermined. The germline V gene has CDR1 LNHNV and CDR2 YYDKDF (reference sequence). Trimming took 0 bases from V and 4 from J, leaving 6 bases between them. The CDR3 consists of 14 residues.